The present T cell receptor beta chain was sequenced within a study of T cells after yellow fever vaccination. Overall study results and limits: Few clonotypes appeared in both CD4 and CD8 compartments. Reappearing after the booster were most of the clones from primary vaccination (around 96% CD4, around 88% CD8).

Universal primer sites and UMIs were introduced during 5'RACE template-switching synthesis of TCR cDNA. TCRdb reprocessed the 5' RACE reads via MiXCR and lists one record per CDR3 protein. The table records around 300,000 distinct CDR3 sequences, 4.1% of them present only once. Comment on this clonotype: Antigen specificity is unknown.

The CDR3 is made up of 18 amino acids. V was cut by 1 base and J by 5 bases, with 20 bases left in between. The V gene's germline CDR1 is SGHAT and CDR2 FQNNGV. The sample consisted of PBMCs, taken 5 days after the yellow fever booster vaccination. The sequence came from a man aged 18 to 29 who received the YFV17D yellow fever vaccine. This sequence joins TRBV11-2 and TRBJ2-2; a weak D match, TRBD1 (5 bases). The CDR3 loop reads CASSLVAGQEYGTGELFF. Here the CDR3 DNA reads TGTGCCAGCAGCTTAGTAGCCGGACAAGAATACGGGACCGGGGAGCTGTTTTTT.